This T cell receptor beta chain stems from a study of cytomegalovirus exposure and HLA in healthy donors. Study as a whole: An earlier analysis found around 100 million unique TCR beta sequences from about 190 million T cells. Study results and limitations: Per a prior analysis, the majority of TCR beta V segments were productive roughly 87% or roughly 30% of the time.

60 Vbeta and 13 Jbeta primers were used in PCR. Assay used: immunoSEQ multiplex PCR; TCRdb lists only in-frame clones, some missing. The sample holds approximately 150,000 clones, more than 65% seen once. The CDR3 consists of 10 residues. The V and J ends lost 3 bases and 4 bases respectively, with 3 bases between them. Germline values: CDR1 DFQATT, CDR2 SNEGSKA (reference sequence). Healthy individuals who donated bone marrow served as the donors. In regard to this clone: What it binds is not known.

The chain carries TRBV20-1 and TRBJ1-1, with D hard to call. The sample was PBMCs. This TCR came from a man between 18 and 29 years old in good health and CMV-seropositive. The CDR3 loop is CSARATEAFF. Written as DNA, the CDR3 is TGCAGTGCTAGGGCCACTGAAGCTTTCTTT.